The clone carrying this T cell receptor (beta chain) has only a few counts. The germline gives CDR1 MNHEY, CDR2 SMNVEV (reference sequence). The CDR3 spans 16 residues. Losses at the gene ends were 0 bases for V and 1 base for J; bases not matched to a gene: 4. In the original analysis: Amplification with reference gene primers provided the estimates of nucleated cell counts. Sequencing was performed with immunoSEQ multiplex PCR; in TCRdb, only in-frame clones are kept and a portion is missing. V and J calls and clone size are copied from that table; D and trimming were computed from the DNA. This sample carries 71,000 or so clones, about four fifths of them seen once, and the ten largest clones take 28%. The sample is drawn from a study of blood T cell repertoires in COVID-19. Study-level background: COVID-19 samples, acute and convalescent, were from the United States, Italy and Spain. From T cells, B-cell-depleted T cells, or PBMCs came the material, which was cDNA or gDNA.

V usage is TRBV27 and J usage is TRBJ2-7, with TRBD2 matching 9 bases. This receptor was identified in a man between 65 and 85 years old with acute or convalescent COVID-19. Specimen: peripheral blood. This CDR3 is CASSLSASGISYEQYF. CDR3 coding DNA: TGTGCCAGCAGTTTATCGGCTAGCGGGATTTCCTACGAGCAGTACTTC.